Listed below are T cell receptor beta chains from one sample, sequenced in a study of cytomegalovirus exposure and HLA in healthy donors. Sequenced by immunoSEQ multiplex PCR; TCRdb stores in-frame clones only, minus some. This sample has 80,000 or so clones, with around 79% found just once. Sample: PBMCs. Receptors originate from a man aged 35-49 years in good health and CMV-seronegative. Each CDR3 is given with its conserved first and last residue. The D gene is left open where the match is weak. Only some rows state a clone size, as once, few, many or a class for expanded clones.

>TRBJ2-6|NA|TRBV10-3|NA
TGTGCCATCAGTGACCCCGCTGACAGGCGCGGGGCCAACGTCCTGACTTTC
CAISDPADRRGANVLTF
>TRBJ2-1|TRBD2|TRBV5-4|NA
TGTGCCAGCAGCTTGGGGTGGTACCGGGAGGGCCCTTTCTACGAGCAGTTCTTC
CASSLGWYREGPFYEQFF
>TRBJ1-2|NA|TRBV30|NA
TGTGCCTGGACTCCGGACAGATCTAACTATGGCTACACCTTC
CAWTPDRSNYGYTF
>TRBJ1-4|NA|TRBV5-4|NA
TGTGCCAGCAGCTCGCCGGGGGAAGAGGAAAAACTGTTTTTT
CASSSPGEEEKLFF
>TRBJ2-1|TRBD1|TRBV2|few
TGTGCCAGCACCCGTCAGGGGGTCGGCAATGAGCAGTTCTTC
CASTRQGVGNEQFF
>TRBJ1-2|TRBD1|TRBV10-3|few
TGTGCCATCAAAGGACAGGGGCGATCAGGGTCTTATGGCTACACCTTC
CAIKGQGRSGSYGYTF
>TRBJ2-1|NA|TRBV7-2|NA
TGTGCCAGCAGCTCGTGGAGTGAGCAGTTCTTC
CASSSWSEQFF
>TRBJ2-7|NA|TRBV25-1|NA
TGTGCCAGCAGTGGGGGGGTCGGGGGCGAGCAGTACTTC
CASSGGVGGEQYF
>TRBJ1-1|TRBD1|TRBV27|NA
TGTGCCAGCAGTAAACAGACAGGGGGCTACACTGAAGCTTTCTTT
CASSKQTGGYTEAFF
>TRBJ1-5|NA|TRBV15|NA
TGTGCCACCAGCAGAGGGATCAACGGGGTGCTTCAGCCCCAGCATTTT
CATSRGINGVLQPQHF
>TRBJ1-2|NA|TRBV19|NA
TGTGCCAGTAGTCGACAAAGTATCTATGGCTACACCTTC
CASSRQSIYGYTF
>TRBJ2-7|TRBD1|TRBV6-1|NA
TGTGCCAGCAAGGCCGGGACAGTAGGTCCCTACGAGCAGTACTTC
CASKAGTVGPYEQYF
>TRBJ2-5|TRBD2|TRBV7-2|NA
TGTGCCAGCAGCTTCGCGACTAGCGGCCAAGAGACCCAGTACTTC
CASSFATSGQETQYF
>TRBJ1-1|NA|TRBV28|NA
TGTGCCAGCAGTTTAATCCAGGTGACTGAAGCTTTCTTT
CASSLIQVTEAFF
>TRBJ2-3|TRBD2|TRBV28|few
TGTGCCAGCAGGCTACTAGCGGGTACTAGCACAGATACGCAGTATTTT
CASRLLAGTSTDTQYF
>TRBJ2-7|NA|TRBV7-6|NA
TGTGCCAGCAGCTCAGGGGGGCTCTCCTACGAGCAGTACTTC
CASSSGGLSYEQYF
>TRBJ1-1|TRBD1|TRBV5-4|few
TGTGCCACCAAGGACAGGGCGAACACTGAAGCTTTCTTT
CATKDRANTEAFF
>TRBJ2-3|NA|TRBV27|NA
TGTGCCACCAAAGGACTGTTCACAGATACGCAGTATTTT
CATKGLFTDTQYF
>TRBJ2-4|TRBD1|TRBV29-1|NA
TGCAGCGTGGCCCCGGGACAGGGGGGGAAAAACATTCAGTACTTC
CSVAPGQGGKNIQYF
>TRBJ2-4|NA|TRBV18|NA
TGTGCCAGCTCACCCTACGGAGAAAACATTCAGTACTTC
CASSPYGENIQYF
>TRBJ2-7|TRBD2|TRBV5-6|few
TGTGCCAGCAGCTTTTCGGGAGGAGGGTACGAGCAGTACTTC
CASSFSGGGYEQYF
>TRBJ1-2|TRBD1|TRBV30|once
TGTGCCTGGAGTCTGACAGGGGTCGTGTGGAGCTATGGCTACACCTTC
CAWSLTGVVWSYGYTF
>TRBJ1-4|TRBD1|TRBV7-9|NA
TGTGCCAGCAGCTTGGTTGCACGGACAGGGTTGTATGAAAAACTGTTTTTT
CASSLVARTGLYEKLFF
>TRBJ1-5|TRBD1|TRBV5-8|NA
TGTGCCAGCACAGGAAGGGCAGGGGGCAGTCAGCCCCAGCATTTT
CASTGRAGGSQPQHF
>TRBJ2-5|TRBD1|TRBV7-3|NA
TGTGCCAGCAGCCCCTCCCGGGACAGAGGTCCCCTCGAGACCCAGTACTTC
CASSPSRDRGPLETQYF
>TRBJ2-7|TRBD1|TRBV9|few
TGTGCCAGCAGCGAGCAGGGGGTATCCTACGAGCAGTACTTC
CASSEQGVSYEQYF
>TRBJ2-5|NA|TRBV7-9|NA
TGTGCCAGCAGCTCCGTGACAGGCCAAGAGACCCAGTACTTC
CASSSVTGQETQYF
>TRBJ1-2|TRBD1|TRBV7-8|NA
TGTGCCAGCAGCGCACCGGGACAGTATGGCTACACCTTC
CASSAPGQYGYTF
>TRBJ2-7|NA|TRBV18|NA
TGTGCCAGCTCACGACACGTGACTAGTTTGAGTGTAGAGGACGAGCAGTACTTC
CASSRHVTSLSVEDEQYF
>TRBJ1-2|TRBD1|TRBV2|few
TGTGCCAGCAGTGCCGTCGGACAGGGTCGGTACTATGGCTACACCTTC
CASSAVGQGRYYGYTF
>TRBJ1-1|NA|TRBV7-2|NA
TGTGCCAGCAGCGCAACCGTCAGGGGTTGGGACACTGAAGCTTTCTTT
CASSATVRGWDTEAFF
>TRBJ2-5|TRBD2|TRBV4-1|NA
TGCGCCAGCAGCCAAGTGGCGGGGGGTGATTTGGAGACCCAGTACTTC
CASSQVAGGDLETQYF
>TRBJ2-1|TRBD2|TRBV2|NA
TGTGCCAGCAGTGAGAGCGGGAGGGGTCTGGGTGAGCAGTTCTTC
CASSESGRGLGEQFF
>TRBJ2-3|TRBD1|TRBV5-8|NA
TGTGCCAGCACCCGCGGGACAGGGAACACAGATACGCAGTATTTT
CASTRGTGNTDTQYF
>TRBJ2-7|NA|TRBV6-6|NA
TGTGCCAGCAGTCCATTCATTGCACAGGACGAGCAGTACTTC
CASSPFIAQDEQYF
>TRBJ2-2|NA|TRBV7-3|NA
TGTGCCAGCAGCCCTGGTCGGCGCCCATCTAGCACCGGGGAGCTGTTTTTT
CASSPGRRPSSTGELFF
>TRBJ2-2|TRBD1|TRBV25-1|NA
TGTGCCAGCAGTGCCGCCGGGACAGGTAGCGGAGCCGGGGAGCTGTTTTTT
CASSAAGTGSGAGELFF
>TRBJ2-1|TRBD2|TRBV7-8|NA
TGTGCCAGCAGCCCGGGGACTACAATCTCCTACAATGAGCAGTTCTTC
CASSPGTTISYNEQFF
>TRBJ2-5|TRBD1|TRBV5-6|NA
TGTGCCAGCAGCTTGGAAGGACAGGGTAGCTTCCAAGAGACCCAGTACTTC
CASSLEGQGSFQETQYF
>TRBJ2-7|TRBD2|TRBV19|NA
TGTGCCAGTAGTTCGGGACTAGGAAATTTCTACGAGCAGTACTTC
CASSSGLGNFYEQYF
>TRBJ1-1|TRBD1|TRBV27|NA
TGTGCCAGCAGTTTGCACAGGGGTAGTGAAGCTTTCTTT
CASSLHRGSEAFF
>TRBJ2-3|TRBD2|TRBV19|few
TGTGCCAGTAGTATGCCACGACTAGCGGGAGGGAGCACAGATACGCAGTATTTT
CASSMPRLAGGSTDTQYF
>TRBJ1-5|NA|TRBV29-1|NA
TGCAGCGTCGGGGGGAGAAATCAGCCCCAGCATTTT
CSVGGRNQPQHF
>TRBJ2-5|NA|TRBV6-1|few
TGTGCCAGCATCCTAATCTCGACAGGTCAAGAGACCCAGTACTTC
CASILISTGQETQYF
>TRBJ2-1|NA|TRBV2|NA
TGTGCCAGCAGTAGGGACCAGGGGTACAATGAGCAGTTCTTC
CASSRDQGYNEQFF
>TRBJ1-1|TRBD1|TRBV10-3|once
TGTGCCATCACGGGACAGGGGGGGACTGAAGCTTTCTTT
CAITGQGGTEAFF
>TRBJ2-7|TRBD2|TRBV30|NA
TGTGCCTGGAGTCCTTATATACGGGGACTAGCGGGAGGGTACTACGAGCAGTACTTC
CAWSPYIRGLAGGYYEQYF
>TRBJ1-5|NA|TRBV6-1|NA
TGTGCCAGCAGTGACCAGCGGGGGGATGGAAATCAGCCCCAGCATTTT
CASSDQRGDGNQPQHF
>TRBJ2-5|TRBD1|TRBV5-4|NA
TGTGCCAGCAGCCTACGGGACAGGGAAGAGACCCAGTACTTC
CASSLRDREETQYF
>TRBJ2-1|NA|TRBV30|NA
TGTGCCTGGAGTGTACGAGACTCCCCCTACAATGAGCAGTTCTTC
CAWSVRDSPYNEQFF
>TRBJ2-3|TRBD2|TRBV30|few
TGTGCCTGCTCTCCTAGCGGGAGTGCAGATACGCAGTATTTT
CACSPSGSADTQYF
>TRBJ2-5|NA|TRBV13|few
TGTGCCAGCAGCTTGAGTTTTTACCAAGAGACCCAGTACTTC
CASSLSFYQETQYF